This T cell receptor beta chain originates from a study of blood T cell repertoires in COVID-19. Turning to the study itself: Researchers got acute and convalescent COVID-19 samples from the United States, Italy and Spain. Nucleic acid was either cDNA or gDNA, and it came from T cells, B-cell-depleted T cells, or PBMCs.

Study processing details: Reference gene primers were amplified, and this amplification served to estimate nucleated cell counts. TCRdb keeps only in-frame clones here, not all; method: immunoSEQ multiplex PCR. For V, J and clone size, that table is used; D and trimming come from the DNA. The sample has more than 75,000 clones, about four fifths seen once. V lost 0 bases and J 7 bases, leaving 15 bases between the germline ends. This CDR3 comprises 15 residues. Germline V gene lookup returns CDR1 ENHRY and CDR2 SYGVKD. This rearrangement joins TRBV10-3 to TRBJ1-2; D unresolved. What was sequenced was peripheral blood. This sequence originates from a human donor in a cohort sampled during active COVID-19. The CDR3 spells CAISESKGSLSGYTF. CDR3 DNA: TGTGCCATCAGTGAGTCGAAAGGGAGCCTAAGTGGCTACACCTTC.